This TCR beta chain was captured by sequencing in a study of shared clonotypes between healthy human individuals. Points from the study as a whole: Sampling included only blood; tissue repertoires likely differ. Incompleteness in sorted-subset sequencing, despite large depth, was shown by rarefaction. Non-shared clonotypes had lower generation probabilities than those shared by all four donors.

V lost 0 bases, J lost 1 base, and 16 bases lay in between. The CDR3 sequence is 18 residues long. CDR1 and CDR2 from the germline V gene are MNHGY and SVAAGI. A note on this clone: No antigen is known for it.

Per the study methods: Junction-only sequences produced by ImmunoSEQ had no quality scores, so filtering differed. TCRdb's copy holds only in-frame clones and misses some; the assay was immunoSEQ multiplex PCR. V and J calls and clone size follow that table, whereas D and trimming were derived from the DNA. The data hold around 1.1 million clones, with around 78% observed a single time. The chain joins TRBV6-9 to TRBJ2-1; D is perhaps TRBD2 (5 bases). Sequencing was performed on memory CD4+ T cells from PBMCs. Subset given: CD45RA-negative fraction. The origin of this receptor is a man aged 18 to 35 in good health. Some clones in this sample may be carry-over from other donors' samples. The CDR3 nucleotides read TGTGCCAGCAGTTATTCCCCCCGGCCTAGCCCGTCCTACAATGAGCAGTTCTTC. Its translation: CASSYSPRPSPSYNEQFF.